One sample yielded the 2 T cell receptor beta chains listed below, sequenced in a study of T-cell memory formation after mild COVID-19. TCRdb fed the 5' RACE reads into MiXCR, producing one record per CDR3 protein. The table includes about 400,000 distinct CDR3 sequences, 23% detected once. The source material was PBMCs or a T cell subset sorted from them (not recorded which). The receptors were sampled from an adult woman who had mild COVID-19 (a few samples of this study predate the infection). Cell type and time point are not known.

This clonotype appeared many times. The chain has TRBV12-3 or TRBV12-4 and TRBJ1-1, with a possible D match to TRBD1 (5 bases). Trimming took 5 bases from V and 5 from J, leaving 12 bases between them. The length of the CDR3 is 13 residues. CDR3 in DNA: TGTGCCAGCAGTCCCGGTGGGGGGACTGAAGCTTTCTTT. It encodes CASSPGGGTEAFF.

This chain connects TRBV9 to TRBJ2-7, with D uncertain. Germline values: CDR1 SGDLS, CDR2 YYNGEE. The CDR3 loop spans 15 amino acids. With 1 base removed from V and 7 bases from J, the gap between germline ends came to 18 bases. The CDR3 here is CASSVTTGPQAEQYF. In nucleotides, the CDR3 is TGTGCCAGCAGCGTAACTACGGGCCCCCAGGCAGAGCAGTACTTC. Combining the CDR3 with reference TRBV9 and TRBJ2-7 gives the whole variable domain DSGVTQTPKHLITATGQRVTLRCSPRSGDLSVYWYQQSLDQGLQFLIQYYNGEERAKGNILERFSAQQFPDLHSELNLSSLELGDSALYFCASSVTTGPQAEQYFGPGTRLTVT.